This TCR beta chain comes out of a study of CD8 T cells in Susac syndrome. V lost 9 bases to trimming and J lost 2 bases; unmatched junction nucleotides: 8. The V gene's germline CDR1 is LNHDA and CDR2 SQIVND (reference sequence). CDR3 length equals 14 residues. RNA, at 0.5 to 1 ug, was reverse transcribed with random hexamers. TCRdb reanalysed the immunoSEQ multiplex PCR reads using MiXCR and keeps one entry per CDR3 protein. The sample lists 150,000 or so distinct CDR3 sequences, 90% to 95% seen once, with over 0.12% in the top ten. Sequences were obtained from CD4+ T cells from PBMCs. This receptor was identified in a human donor in good health. The chain recombines TRBV19 with TRBJ2-7, with TRBD1 matching over 9 bases. The CDR3 region is CASARTGEPYEQYF. CDR3 coding DNA: TGTGCCAGCGCAAGGACAGGGGAACCCTACGAGCAGTACTTC.